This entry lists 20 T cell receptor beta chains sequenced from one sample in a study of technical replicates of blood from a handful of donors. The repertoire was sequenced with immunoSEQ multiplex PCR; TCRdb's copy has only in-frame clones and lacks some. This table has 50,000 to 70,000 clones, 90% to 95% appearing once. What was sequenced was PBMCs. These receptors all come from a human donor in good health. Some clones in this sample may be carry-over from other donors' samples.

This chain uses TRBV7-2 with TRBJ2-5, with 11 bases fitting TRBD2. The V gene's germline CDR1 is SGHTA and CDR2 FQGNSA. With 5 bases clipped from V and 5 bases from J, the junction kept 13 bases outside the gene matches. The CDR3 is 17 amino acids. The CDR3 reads CASSLWVAGGPRETQYF. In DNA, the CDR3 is TGTGCCAGCAGCCTCTGGGTAGCGGGAGGGCCGCGTGAGACCCAGTACTTC.

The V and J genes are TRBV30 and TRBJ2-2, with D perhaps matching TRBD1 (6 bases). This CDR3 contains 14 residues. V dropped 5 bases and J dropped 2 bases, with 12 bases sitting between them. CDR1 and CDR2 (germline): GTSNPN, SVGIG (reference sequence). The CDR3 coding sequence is TGTGCCTGGCGGTCGGGACAAAACACCGGGGAGCTGTTTTTT. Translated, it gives CAWRSGQNTGELFF.

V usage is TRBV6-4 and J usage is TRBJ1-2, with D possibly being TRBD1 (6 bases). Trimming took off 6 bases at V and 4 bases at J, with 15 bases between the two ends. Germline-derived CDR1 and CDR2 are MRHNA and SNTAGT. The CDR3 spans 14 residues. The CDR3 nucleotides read TGTGCCAGCAGAAACACAGGGACGAGCTATGGCTACACCTTC. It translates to CASRNTGTSYGYTF.

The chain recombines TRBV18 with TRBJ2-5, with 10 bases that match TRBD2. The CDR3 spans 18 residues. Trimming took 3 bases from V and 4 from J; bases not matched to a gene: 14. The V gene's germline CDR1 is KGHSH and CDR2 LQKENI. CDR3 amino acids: CASSPTLVLSGGRETQYF. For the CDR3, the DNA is TGTGCCAGCTCACCCACGCTAGTCCTTAGCGGGGGGCGAGAGACCCAGTACTTC.

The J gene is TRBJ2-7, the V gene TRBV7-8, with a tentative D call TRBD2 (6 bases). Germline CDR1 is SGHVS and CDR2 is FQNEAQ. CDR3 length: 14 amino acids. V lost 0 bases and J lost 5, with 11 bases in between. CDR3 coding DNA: TGTGCCAGCAGCTTAGCGCGGGGTAGGGACGAGCAGTACTTC. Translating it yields CASSLARGRDEQYF.

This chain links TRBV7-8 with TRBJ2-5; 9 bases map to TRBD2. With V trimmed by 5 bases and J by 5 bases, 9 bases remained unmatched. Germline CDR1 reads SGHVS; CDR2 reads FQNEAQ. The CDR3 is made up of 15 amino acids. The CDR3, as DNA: TGTGCCAGCAGCCCAAATAGCGGGGGAGGGGAGACCCAGTACTTC. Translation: CASSPNSGGGETQYF.

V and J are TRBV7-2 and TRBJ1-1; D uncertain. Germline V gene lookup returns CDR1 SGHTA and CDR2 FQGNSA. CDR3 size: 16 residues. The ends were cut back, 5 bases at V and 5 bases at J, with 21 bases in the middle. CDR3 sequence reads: CASSLRDFLRGTEAFF. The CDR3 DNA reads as TGTGCCAGCAGCCTACGAGATTTCCTTCGCGGGACTGAAGCTTTCTTT.

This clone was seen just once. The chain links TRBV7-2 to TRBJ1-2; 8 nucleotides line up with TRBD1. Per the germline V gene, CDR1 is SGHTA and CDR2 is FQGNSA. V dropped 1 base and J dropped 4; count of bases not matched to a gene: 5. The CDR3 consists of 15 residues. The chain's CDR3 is CASSLDTGTGYGYTF. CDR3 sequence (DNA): TGTGCCAGCAGCTTAGATACCGGGACAGGCTATGGCTACACCTTC.

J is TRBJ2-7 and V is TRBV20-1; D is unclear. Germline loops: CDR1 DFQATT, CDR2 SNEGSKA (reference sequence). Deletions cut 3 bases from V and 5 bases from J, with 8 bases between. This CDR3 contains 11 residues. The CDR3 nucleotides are TGCAGTGCTAGGTCCCTTGACGAGCAGTACTTC. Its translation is CSARSLDEQYF.

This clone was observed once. The CDR3 nucleotides are TGTGCCAGCAGTTGGTCGACAGGGGGGTTATATGGCTACACCTTC. Amino acid sequence: CASSWSTGGLYGYTF. The chain joins TRBV27 to TRBJ1-2; 9 nucleotides line up with TRBD1. The germline V gene encodes CDR1 MNHEY and CDR2 SMNVEV (reference sequence). The CDR3 extends over 15 amino acids. V lost 4 bases to trimming and J lost 5 bases; unmatched junction nucleotides: 8.

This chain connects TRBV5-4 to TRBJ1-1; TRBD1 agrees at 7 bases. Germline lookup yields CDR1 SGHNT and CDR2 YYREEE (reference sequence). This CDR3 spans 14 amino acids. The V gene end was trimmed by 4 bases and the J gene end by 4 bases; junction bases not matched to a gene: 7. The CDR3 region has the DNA TGTGCCAGCAGCCGCCAGGGGGATGGCACTGAAGCTTTCTTT. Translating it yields CASSRQGDGTEAFF.

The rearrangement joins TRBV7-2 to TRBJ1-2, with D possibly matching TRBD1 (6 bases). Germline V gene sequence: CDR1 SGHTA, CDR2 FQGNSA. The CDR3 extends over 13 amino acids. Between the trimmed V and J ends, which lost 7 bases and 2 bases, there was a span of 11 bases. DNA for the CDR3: TGTGCCAGCAACCGGGACAAGAACTATGGCTACACCTTC. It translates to CASNRDKNYGYTF.

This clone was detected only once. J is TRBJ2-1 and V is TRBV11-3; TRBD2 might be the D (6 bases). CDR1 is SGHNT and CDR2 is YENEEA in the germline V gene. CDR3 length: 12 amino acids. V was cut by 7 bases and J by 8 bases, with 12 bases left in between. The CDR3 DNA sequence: TGTGCCAGCAAGGGGCGGGGCGATGAGCAGTTCTTC. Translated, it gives CASKGRGDEQFF.

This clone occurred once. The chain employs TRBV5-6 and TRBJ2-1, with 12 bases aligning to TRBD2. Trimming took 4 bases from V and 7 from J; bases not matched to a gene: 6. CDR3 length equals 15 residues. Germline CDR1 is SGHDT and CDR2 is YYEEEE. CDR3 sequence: CASSLLAGGLNEQFF. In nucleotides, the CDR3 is TGTGCCAGCAGCCTCCTAGCGGGGGGGCTTAATGAGCAGTTCTTC. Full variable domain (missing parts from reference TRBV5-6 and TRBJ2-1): DAGVTQSPTHLIKTRGQQVTLRCSPKSGHDTVSWYQQALGQGPQFIFQYYEEEERQRGNFPDRFSGHQFPNYSSELNVNALLLGDSALYLCASSLLAGGLNEQFFGPGTRLTVL.

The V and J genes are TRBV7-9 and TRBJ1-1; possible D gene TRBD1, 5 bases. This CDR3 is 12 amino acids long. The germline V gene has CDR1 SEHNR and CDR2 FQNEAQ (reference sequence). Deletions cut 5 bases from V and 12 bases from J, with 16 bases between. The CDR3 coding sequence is TGTGCCAGCAGCCAGACAGCAGGCTCCTCTTTCTTT. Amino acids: CASSQTAGSSFF.

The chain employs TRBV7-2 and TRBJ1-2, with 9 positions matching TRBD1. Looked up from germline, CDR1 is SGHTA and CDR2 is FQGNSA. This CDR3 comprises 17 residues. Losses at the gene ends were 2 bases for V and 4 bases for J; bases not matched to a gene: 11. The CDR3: CASSLLQGAVEIYGYTF. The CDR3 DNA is TGTGCCAGCAGCTTATTACAGGGGGCGGTGGAAATCTATGGCTACACCTTC.

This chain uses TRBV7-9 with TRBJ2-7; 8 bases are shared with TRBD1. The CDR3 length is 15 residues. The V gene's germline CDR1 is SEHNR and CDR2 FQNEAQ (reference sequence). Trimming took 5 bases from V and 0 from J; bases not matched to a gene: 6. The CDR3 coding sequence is TGTGCCAGCAGCGGCGGGACAGGTCTCTCCTACGAGCAGTACTTC. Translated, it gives CASSGGTGLSYEQYF.

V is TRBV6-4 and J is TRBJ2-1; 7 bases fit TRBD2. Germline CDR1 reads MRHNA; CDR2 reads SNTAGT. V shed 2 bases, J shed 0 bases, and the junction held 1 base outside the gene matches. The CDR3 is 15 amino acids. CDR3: CASSDRGDSYNEQFF. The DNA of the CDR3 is TGTGCCAGCAGTGACCGGGGGGACTCCTACAATGAGCAGTTCTTC.

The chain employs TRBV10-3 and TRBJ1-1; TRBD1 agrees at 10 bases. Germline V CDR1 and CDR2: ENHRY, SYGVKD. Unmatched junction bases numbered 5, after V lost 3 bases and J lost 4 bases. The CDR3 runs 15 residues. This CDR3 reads CAISDWDRGITEAFF. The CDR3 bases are TGTGCCATCAGTGATTGGGACAGGGGTATCACTGAAGCTTTCTTT.

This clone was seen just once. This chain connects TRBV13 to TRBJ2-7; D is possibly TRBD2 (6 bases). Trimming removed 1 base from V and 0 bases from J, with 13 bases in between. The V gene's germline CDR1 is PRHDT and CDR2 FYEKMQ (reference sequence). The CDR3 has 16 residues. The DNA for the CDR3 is TGTGCCAGCAGCTTAGTCGCGGGGAATAGCTCCTACGAGCAGTACTTC. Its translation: CASSLVAGNSSYEQYF.